This T cell receptor (beta chain) was sequenced for a study of blood T cell repertoires in COVID-19. As for the study in general: Both acute and convalescent COVID-19 samples were obtained from the United States, Italy and Spain. T cells, B-cell-depleted T cells, or PBMCs provided the cDNA or gDNA that served as material.

Per the study methods: How many nucleated cells were present was estimated from reference gene primer amplification. Produced via immunoSEQ multiplex PCR; TCRdb's table is partial and in-frame only. That table is the source of V, J and clone size, and D and trimming were worked out from the DNA. The sample carries 400,000 to 550,000 clones, 75% to 90% recorded once. What was sequenced was peripheral blood. This TCR was recovered from a woman in her thirties with acute or convalescent COVID-19.

The CDR3 coding sequence is TGTGCCAGCAGTTTAGGAGTTCGGCAGGGGGATGCTTTCTTT. Its translation: CASSLGVRQGDAFF. V gene TRBV28 combines with J gene TRBJ1-1; 7 bases agree with TRBD1. The V and J ends lost 2 bases and 11 bases, in that order; junction bases with no gene match: 11. In germline, CDR1 is MDHEN, CDR2 SYDVKM. CDR3 size: 14 residues.